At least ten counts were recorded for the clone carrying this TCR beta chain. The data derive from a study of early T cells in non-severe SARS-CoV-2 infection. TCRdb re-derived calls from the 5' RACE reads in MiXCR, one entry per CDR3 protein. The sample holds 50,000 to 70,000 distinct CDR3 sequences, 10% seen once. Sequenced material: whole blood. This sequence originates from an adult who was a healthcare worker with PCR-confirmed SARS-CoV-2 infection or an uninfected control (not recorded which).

CDR3 bases: TGTGCCAGCAGCCTGACAGGGACTTGGGATGAGCAGTTCTTC. Its protein product is CASSLTGTWDEQFF. The chain links TRBV27 to TRBJ2-1, with D maybe TRBD1 (7 bases). Germline assignment: CDR1 MNHEY and CDR2 SMNVEV (reference sequence). The CDR3 covers 14 residues. The ends were cut back, 6 bases at V and 8 bases at J, with 17 bases in the middle.